The rows below give T cell receptor beta chains drawn from one sample of a study of blood T cells in healthy people across ages. TCRdb re-derived calls from the 5' RACE reads in MiXCR, one entry per CDR3 protein. Here the sample spans 1.8 million or so distinct CDR3 sequences, about 39% being singletons. What was sequenced was blood. Receptor source: a human donor in good health. The CDR3 runs from the conserved cysteine through the conserved F or W. A D gene is named only where the DNA matches it firmly. Not all rows give a size; the values are once, few, many and, for expanded clones, a class.

cdr3_aa: CASSEGWATYNEQFF
cdr3_nt: TGTGCCAGCAGTGAGGGGTGGGCAACCTACAATGAGCAGTTCTTC
v_call: TRBV2
d_call: .
clone_size: few
j_call: TRBJ2-1

cdr3_aa: CVSSPRVGGEIQETQYF
cdr3_nt: TGTGTCAGCAGCCCGCGAGTCGGCGGGGAGATACAAGAGACCCAGTACTTC
v_call: TRBV5-5
d_call: .
clone_size: .
j_call: TRBJ2-5

cdr3_aa: CASSPDRVSEKLFF
cdr3_nt: TGCGCCAGCAGCCCTGACAGGGTATCTGAAAAACTGTTTTTT
v_call: TRBV5-1
d_call: TRBD1
clone_size: .
j_call: TRBJ1-4

cdr3_aa: CASKTGFLGEQYF
cdr3_nt: TGTGCCAGCAAAACAGGGTTCCTTGGCGAGCAGTACTTC
v_call: TRBV12-3/TRBV12-4
d_call: .
clone_size: .
j_call: TRBJ2-7

cdr3_aa: CASSPTRSSYNEQFF
cdr3_nt: TGTGCCAGCAGCCCGACTCGGAGCTCCTACAATGAGCAGTTCTTC
v_call: TRBV7-9
d_call: .
clone_size: many
j_call: TRBJ2-1

cdr3_aa: CSVVLAPPYNEQFF
cdr3_nt: TGCAGCGTTGTTCTAGCCCCTCCCTACAATGAGCAGTTCTTC
v_call: TRBV29-1
d_call: .
clone_size: .
j_call: TRBJ2-1

cdr3_aa: CASSQRLQPYEQYF
cdr3_nt: TGTGCCAGCAGCCAAAGGCTCCAACCCTACGAGCAGTACTTC
v_call: TRBV7-2
d_call: .
clone_size: .
j_call: TRBJ2-7

cdr3_aa: CASSLSGGRTIGQYF
cdr3_nt: TGTGCCAGCAGTCTTAGCGGGGGGAGGACCATTGGGCAGTACTTC
v_call: TRBV2
d_call: TRBD2
clone_size: .
j_call: TRBJ2-4

cdr3_aa: CASSFDKDSYGYTF
cdr3_nt: TGTGCCAGCAGCTTTGACAAAGACTCCTATGGCTACACCTTC
v_call: TRBV5-5
d_call: .
clone_size: few
j_call: TRBJ1-2

cdr3_aa: CSAPISGTGPLESGYTF
cdr3_nt: TGCAGTGCGCCCATTTCCGGGACAGGACCCCTCGAATCTGGCTACACCTTC
v_call: TRBV20-1
d_call: TRBD1
clone_size: .
j_call: TRBJ1-2

cdr3_aa: CASSSQGAVYNEQFF
cdr3_nt: TGCGCCAGCAGCTCCCAGGGGGCGGTTTACAATGAGCAGTTCTTC
v_call: TRBV5-1
d_call: TRBD1
clone_size: .
j_call: TRBJ2-1

cdr3_aa: CASSQDRAGITEGYTF
cdr3_nt: TGCGCCAGCAGCCAAGACCGAGCCGGGATCACAGAAGGCTACACCTTC
v_call: TRBV4-1
d_call: .
clone_size: few
j_call: TRBJ1-2

cdr3_aa: CASSESYTQGYGYTF
cdr3_nt: TGTGCCAGCAGTGAAAGTTACACACAGGGGTATGGCTACACCTTC
v_call: TRBV6-4
d_call: TRBD1
clone_size: few
j_call: TRBJ1-2

cdr3_aa: CSAPPPGDQPQHF
cdr3_nt: TGCAGTGCTCCACCCCCGGGGGATCAGCCCCAGCATTTT
v_call: TRBV20-1
d_call: .
clone_size: few
j_call: TRBJ1-5